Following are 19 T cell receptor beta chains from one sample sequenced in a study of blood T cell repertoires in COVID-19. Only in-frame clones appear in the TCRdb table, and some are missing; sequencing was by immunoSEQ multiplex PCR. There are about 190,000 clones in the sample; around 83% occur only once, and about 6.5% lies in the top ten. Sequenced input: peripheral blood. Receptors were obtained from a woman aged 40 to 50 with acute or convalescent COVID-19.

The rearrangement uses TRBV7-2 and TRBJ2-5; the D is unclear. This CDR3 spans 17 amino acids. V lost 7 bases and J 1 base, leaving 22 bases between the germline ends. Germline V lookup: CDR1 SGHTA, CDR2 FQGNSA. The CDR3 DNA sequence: TGTGCCAGCACACCCGAATATATACGACTCAGCCAAGAGACCCAGTACTTC. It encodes CASTPEYIRLSQETQYF.

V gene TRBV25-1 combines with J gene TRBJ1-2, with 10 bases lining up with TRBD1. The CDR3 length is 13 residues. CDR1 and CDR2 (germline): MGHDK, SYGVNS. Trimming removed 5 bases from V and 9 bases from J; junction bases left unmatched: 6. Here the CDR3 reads CASSLGDRGSYTF. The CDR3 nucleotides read TGTGCCAGCAGTCTGGGGGACAGGGGAAGCTACACCTTC.

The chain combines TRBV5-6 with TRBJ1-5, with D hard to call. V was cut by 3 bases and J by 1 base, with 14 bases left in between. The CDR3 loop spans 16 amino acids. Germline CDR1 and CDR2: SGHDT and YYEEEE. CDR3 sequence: CASSSISAGSNQPQHF. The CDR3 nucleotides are TGTGCCAGCAGCTCGATATCCGCGGGAAGCAATCAGCCCCAGCATTTT.

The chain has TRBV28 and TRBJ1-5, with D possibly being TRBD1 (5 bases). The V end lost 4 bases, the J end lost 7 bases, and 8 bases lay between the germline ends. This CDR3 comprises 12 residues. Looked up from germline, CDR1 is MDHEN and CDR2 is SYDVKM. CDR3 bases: TGTGCCAGCAGTTCAGGGTGGCAGCCCCAGCATTTT. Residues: CASSSGWQPQHF.

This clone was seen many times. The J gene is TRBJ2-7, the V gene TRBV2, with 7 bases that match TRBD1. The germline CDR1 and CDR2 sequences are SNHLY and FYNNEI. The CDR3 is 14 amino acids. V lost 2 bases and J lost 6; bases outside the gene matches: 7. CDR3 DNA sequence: TGTGCCAGCAGTGAAACGGGACAGCAGCCCGAGCAGTACTTC. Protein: CASSETGQQPEQYF.

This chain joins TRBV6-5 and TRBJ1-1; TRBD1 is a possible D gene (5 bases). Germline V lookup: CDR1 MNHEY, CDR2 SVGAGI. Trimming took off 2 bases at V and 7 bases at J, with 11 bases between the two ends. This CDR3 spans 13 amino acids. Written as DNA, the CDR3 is TGTGCCAGCAGTTACCCAGCCGGGGGTGAAGCTTTCTTT. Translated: CASSYPAGGEAFF.

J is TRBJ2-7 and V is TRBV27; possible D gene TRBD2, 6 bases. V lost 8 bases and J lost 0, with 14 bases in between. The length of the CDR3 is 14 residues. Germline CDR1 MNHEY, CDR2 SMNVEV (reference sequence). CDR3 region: CASRLGGLSYEQYF. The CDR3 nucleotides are TGTGCCAGCCGTCTGGGAGGCCTCTCCTACGAGCAGTACTTC.

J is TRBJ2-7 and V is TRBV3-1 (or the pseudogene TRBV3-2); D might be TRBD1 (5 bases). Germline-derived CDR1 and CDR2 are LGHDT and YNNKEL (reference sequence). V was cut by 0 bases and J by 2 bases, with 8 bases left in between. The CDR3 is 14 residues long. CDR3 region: CASSQDVRAYEQYF. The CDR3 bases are TGTGCCAGCAGCCAAGACGTCAGGGCCTACGAGCAGTACTTC.

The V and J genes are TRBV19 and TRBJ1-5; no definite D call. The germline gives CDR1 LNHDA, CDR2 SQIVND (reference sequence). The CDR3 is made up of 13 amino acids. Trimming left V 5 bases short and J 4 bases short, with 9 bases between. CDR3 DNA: TGTGCCAGTAGTTTTTCGGGGAATCAGCCCCAGCATTTT. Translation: CASSFSGNQPQHF.

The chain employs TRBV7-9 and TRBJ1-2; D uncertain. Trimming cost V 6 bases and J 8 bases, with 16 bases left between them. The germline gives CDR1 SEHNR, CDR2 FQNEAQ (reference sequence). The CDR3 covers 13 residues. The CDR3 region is CASSFGRREGYTF. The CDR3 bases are TGTGCCAGCAGTTTCGGACGGAGGGAAGGCTACACCTTC.

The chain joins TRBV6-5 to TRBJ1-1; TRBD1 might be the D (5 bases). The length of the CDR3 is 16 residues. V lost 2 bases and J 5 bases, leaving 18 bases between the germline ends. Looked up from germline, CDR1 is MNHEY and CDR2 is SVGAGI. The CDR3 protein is CASSYGVRDVWTEAFF. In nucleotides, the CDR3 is TGTGCCAGCAGTTACGGGGTCAGGGATGTTTGGACTGAAGCTTTCTTT.

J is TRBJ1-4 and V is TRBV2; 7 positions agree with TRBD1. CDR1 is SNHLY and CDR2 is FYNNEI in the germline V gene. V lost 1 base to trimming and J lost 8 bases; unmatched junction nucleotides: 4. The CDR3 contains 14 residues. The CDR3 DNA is TGTGCCAGCAGTGAAGACAGGGGATGGGAAAAACTGTTTTTT. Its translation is CASSEDRGWEKLFF.

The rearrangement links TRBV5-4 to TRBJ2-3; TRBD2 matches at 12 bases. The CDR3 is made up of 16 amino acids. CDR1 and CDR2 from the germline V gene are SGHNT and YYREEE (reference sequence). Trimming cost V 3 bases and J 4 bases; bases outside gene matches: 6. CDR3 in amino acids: CASSSTSGGRADTQYF. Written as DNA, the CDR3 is TGTGCCAGCAGCTCGACTAGCGGGGGACGCGCAGATACGCAGTATTTT.

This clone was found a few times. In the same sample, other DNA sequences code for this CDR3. CDR3 sequence: CASSLPGGDYGYTF. The DNA of the CDR3 is TGCGCCAGCAGCCTACCGGGGGGCGACTATGGCTACACCTTC. The chain combines TRBV5-1 with TRBJ1-2, with D possibly TRBD1 on 6 matching bases. CDR1 and CDR2 (germline): SGHRS, YFSETQ. The V end was cut by 4 bases, the J end by 3 bases, with 13 bases between. The CDR3 sequence is 14 residues long.

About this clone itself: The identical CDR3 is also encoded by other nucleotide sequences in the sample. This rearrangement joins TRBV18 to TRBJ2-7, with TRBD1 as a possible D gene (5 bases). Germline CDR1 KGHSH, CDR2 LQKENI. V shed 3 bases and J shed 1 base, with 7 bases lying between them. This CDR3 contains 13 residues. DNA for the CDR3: TGTGCCAGCTCACCTCCAGGGTCCTACGAGCAGTACTTC. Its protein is CASSPPGSYEQYF.

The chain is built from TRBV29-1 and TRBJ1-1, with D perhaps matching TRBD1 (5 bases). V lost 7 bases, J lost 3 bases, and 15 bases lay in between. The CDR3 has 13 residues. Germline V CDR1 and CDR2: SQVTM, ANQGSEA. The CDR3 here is CSGRAGQDTEAFF. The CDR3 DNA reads TGCAGCGGCCGGGCAGGGCAGGACACTGAAGCTTTCTTT.

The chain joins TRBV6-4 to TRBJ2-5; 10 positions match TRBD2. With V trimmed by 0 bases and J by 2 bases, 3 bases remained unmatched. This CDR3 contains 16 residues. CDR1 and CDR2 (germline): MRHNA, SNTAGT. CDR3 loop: CASSDSLAGAQETQYF. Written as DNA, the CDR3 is TGTGCCAGCAGTGACTCGCTAGCGGGGGCGCAAGAGACCCAGTACTTC.

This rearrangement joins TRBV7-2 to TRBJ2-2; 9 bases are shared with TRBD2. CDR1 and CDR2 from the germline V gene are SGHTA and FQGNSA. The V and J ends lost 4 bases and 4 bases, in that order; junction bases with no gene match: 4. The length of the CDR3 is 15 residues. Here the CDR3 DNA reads TGTGCCAGCAGCTCAACGGGACTAGCCACCGGGGAGCTGTTTTTT. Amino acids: CASSSTGLATGELFF.

The CDR3 reads CASSETGQGGNQPQHF. The CDR3 bases are TGTGCCAGCAGTGAAACGGGCCAGGGTGGCAATCAGCCCCAGCATTTT. The chain carries TRBV2 and TRBJ1-5, with a possible D match to TRBD1 (5 bases). CDR1 SNHLY and CDR2 FYNNEI come from the germline V gene. The CDR3 runs to 16 residues. V was cut by 2 bases and J by 2 bases, with 13 bases left in between. Filled out from reference TRBV2 and TRBJ1-5, the complete variable domain reads EPEVTQTPSHQVTQMGQEVILRCVPISNHLYFYWYRQILGQKVEFLVSFYNNEISEKSEIFDDQFSVERPDGSNFTLKIRSTKLEDSAMYFCASSETGQGGNQPQHFGDGTRLSIL.